What follows is one T cell receptor (beta chain) and its context. Antigen: not known. The data are from a study of CD8 T cells in ankylosing spondylitis. This CDR3 is 15 amino acids long. Trimming removed 5 bases from V and 6 bases from J; junction bases left unmatched: 6. In germline, CDR1 is SEHNR, CDR2 FQNEAQ (reference sequence). Each TCR beta library was made by quantitative 5'-RACE that incorporated molecular barcodes. TCRdb recomputed calls from the 5' RACE reads with MiXCR, one row per CDR3 protein. Here the sample spans under 130,000 distinct CDR3 sequences, 24% being singletons. Study-wide results and caveats: Reactive arthritis synovial fluid and blood were previously reported to contain some motif variants. Disease-linked clones proved CD8+ and comparatively uncommon in peripheral blood. The clones that were linked to disease were reported to be significantly enriched in matched synovial fluid samples from ankylosing spondylitis patients.

The receptor was isolated from a male donor with ankylosing spondylitis. The rearrangement links TRBV7-9 to TRBJ2-1, with 11 positions matching TRBD1. The sample taken for sequencing was synovial fluid, either unsorted or a sorted T cell fraction (not recorded which). CDR3 residues: CASSVAGTGGNEQFF. The CDR3 bases are TGTGCCAGCAGCGTGGCCGGGACAGGGGGCAATGAGCAGTTCTTC.